This T cell receptor (beta chain) was captured by sequencing in a study of CD8+CD57+ T cells in acquired aplastic anemia. Study-wide background: Quantities of DNA derived from sorted CD4+ and CD8+ cells averaged 3.2 ug.

This clonotype was picked up many times. Its antigen is still unknown. Template material for TCR beta VDJ and CDR3 profiling consisted of genomic DNA. TCRdb called the reads again in MiXCR, with one record for every CDR3 protein. The table has roughly 220,000 distinct CDR3 sequences, about 62% seen once. Findings and limits, study-wide: Patients shared around 30 CD8+ CDR3 sequences with controls.

Whoever was chosen for sequencing had shown CD8+CD57+ cell expansion by flow cytometry. At blood sampling, none of the patients had yet received therapy. V trimming: 4 bases; J trimming: 3 bases; junction bases outside the gene matches: 1. CDR3 length equals 13 residues. In germline, CDR1 is SGHDN, CDR2 FVKESK. This clonotype was sampled from a human donor with aplastic anemia. The sample consisted of sorted CD4+, CD8+, or CD8+CD57+ T cells (not recorded which) from PBMCs. This chain joins TRBV14 and TRBJ2-7; 9 nucleotides agree with TRBD1. For the CDR3, the DNA is TGTGCCAGCAGCCCGGGACAGGGCTACGAGCAGTACTTC. Amino acid sequence: CASSPGQGYEQYF.